The 14 T cell receptor beta chains reported below all come from one sample, sequenced in a study of T-cell memory formation after mild COVID-19. TCRdb re-derived calls from the 5' RACE reads in MiXCR, one entry per CDR3 protein. The table lists more than 250,000 distinct CDR3 sequences, around 16% of them singletons, with around 23% in the top ten. The material sequenced was PBMCs or a T cell subset sorted from them (not recorded which). The receptors come from a man in his late teens or twenties who had mild COVID-19 (a few samples of this study predate the infection). Cell type and time point are not known.

This clonotype was seen more than once but under ten times. The chain's CDR3 is CASSLESYEQYF. The CDR3 DNA reads TGCGCCAGCAGCTTGGAAAGCTACGAGCAGTACTTC. The chain combines TRBV5-1 with TRBJ2-7; D unclear. The CDR3 consists of 12 residues. Trimming left V 0 bases short and J 3 bases short, with 4 bases between. Per germline, CDR1 SGHRS and CDR2 YFSETQ.

The chain recombines TRBV4-3 with TRBJ2-1; no clear D. CDR3 length: 16 residues. With 0 bases removed from V and 3 bases from J, the gap between germline ends came to 12 bases. Germline CDR1 LGHNA, CDR2 YSLEER. The CDR3, as DNA: TGCGCCAGCAGCCAAGAGGGCTTCTATAACTACAATGAGCAGTTCTTC. Residues: CASSQEGFYNYNEQFF.

The rearrangement uses TRBV5-1 and TRBJ2-3; D uncertain. Germline V gives CDR1 SGHRS, CDR2 YFSETQ. This CDR3 comprises 16 residues. Trimming removed 1 base from V and 2 bases from J, with 14 bases in between. CDR3 DNA: TGCGCCAGCAGCTTGTACGGCCGCCTTAACACAGATACGCAGTATTTT. Encoded protein: CASSLYGRLNTDTQYF.

This clonotype was seen only a few times. This rearrangement joins TRBV29-1 to TRBJ2-3; D is uncertain. The CDR3 is made up of 16 amino acids. The germline V and J ends were trimmed by 4 bases and 0 bases, with 17 bases remaining between them. CDR1 and CDR2 (germline): SQVTM, ANQGSEA. The chain's CDR3 is CSVAQIHFLSTDTQYF. Here the CDR3 DNA reads TGCAGCGTTGCACAGATTCACTTTCTAAGCACAGATACGCAGTATTTT.

There are many counts of this clonotype. V gene TRBV6-1 combines with J gene TRBJ2-1, with D perhaps being TRBD1 or TRBD2 (6 bases each). Trimming pared 7 bases from V and 3 bases from J, leaving 19 bases between. CDR1 is MNHNS, CDR2 SASEGT, per germline. The CDR3 contains 16 residues. The CDR3 DNA follows: TGTGCCAGCACCGAAAGGGGGGAGACTGACTACAATGAGCAGTTCTTC. Translating it yields CASTERGETDYNEQFF.

This clonotype occurred a few times. This rearrangement joins TRBV11-2 to TRBJ2-3; maybe TRBD2 (5 bases). Germline lookup yields CDR1 SGHAT and CDR2 FQNNGV. This CDR3 comprises 16 residues. The V end was cut by 6 bases, the J end by 0 bases, with 16 bases between. CDR3 loop: CASSRGTPDSTDTQYF. DNA of the CDR3: TGTGCCAGCAGTCGGGGAACCCCCGATAGCACAGATACGCAGTATTTT.

The sample holds a few counts of this clonotype. The gene calls are TRBV4-2 and TRBJ2-2; weak D call: TRBD2 (5 bases). Germline CDR1 is LGHNA and CDR2 is YNFKEQ. CDR3 length equals 16 residues. V was clipped by 2 bases and J by 6 bases, with 16 bases between them. CDR3 sequence (DNA): TGTGCCAGCAGCCAAACGAGAGGGTCCACCCCCGGGGAGCTGTTTTTT. Translation gives CASSQTRGSTPGELFF.

The J gene is TRBJ1-1, the V gene TRBV10-3; D perhaps matches TRBD1 (5 bases). The CDR3 sequence is 16 residues long. Trimming shortened V by 3 bases and J by 4 bases, and 18 bases separated the two germline ends. Germline V gene sequence: CDR1 ENHRY, CDR2 SYGVKD. For the CDR3, the DNA is TGTGCCATCAGTGAACAATGGGGGGAGGTAGGCACTGAAGCTTTCTTT. Translated: CAISEQWGEVGTEAFF.

In its sample, this clonotype was seen a few times. The chain employs TRBV12-3 or TRBV12-4 and TRBJ1-6; no firm D call. This CDR3 comprises 15 residues. Trimming shortened V by 5 bases and J by 10 bases, and 18 bases separated the two germline ends. The CDR3 loop is CASSPTDALGSPLHF. The CDR3 DNA sequence: TGTGCCAGCAGTCCGACCGACGCTCTAGGCTCACCCCTCCACTTT.

This clonotype was counted a few times. The rearrangement links TRBV28 to TRBJ2-7, with D possibly matching TRBD1 (5 bases). The CDR3 covers 15 residues. The V gene lost 6 bases and the J gene lost 8 bases, with 23 bases spanning the gap. Looked up from germline, CDR1 is MDHEN and CDR2 is SYDVKM. The DNA for the CDR3 is TGTGCCAGCAGCCCCCCAGGGCAGGATACTCTCCAGCAGTACGTC. It encodes CASSPPGQDTLQQYV.

This clonotype turned up a few times. This chain joins TRBV12-3 or TRBV12-4 and TRBJ2-3; the match to TRBD2 covers 10 bases. V lost 5 bases to trimming and J lost 5 bases; unmatched junction nucleotides: 13. The CDR3 covers 17 residues. The CDR3 DNA reads TGTGCCAGCAGTCTCGGGACTAGCGCCCAGCCGGGAGATACGCAGTATTTT. Protein product: CASSLGTSAQPGDTQYF.

This clonotype turned up a few times. The chain recombines TRBV29-1 with TRBJ1-1, with D possibly matching TRBD1 (5 bases). The CDR3 length is 13 residues. The germline V gene encodes CDR1 SQVTM and CDR2 ANQGSEA. Trimming cost V 4 bases and J 0 bases, with 9 bases left between them. The CDR3 coding sequence is TGCAGCGTTGGTCGGGGGATGAACACTGAAGCTTTCTTT. Amino acid sequence: CSVGRGMNTEAFF.

This clonotype was picked up many times. This chain links TRBV5-4 with TRBJ1-4; D uncertain. Per the germline V gene, CDR1 is SGHNT and CDR2 is YYREEE (reference sequence). V dropped 4 bases and J dropped 5 bases, with 9 bases sitting between them. This CDR3 has 13 residues. The CDR3 DNA reads as TGTGCCAGCAGCCCCGGGCCCAATGAAAAACTGTTTTTT. Its translation is CASSPGPNEKLFF.

This clonotype was seen more than once but under ten times. The V call is TRBV15, the J call TRBJ2-3; 8 positions agree with TRBD2. The junction had 3 bases not matched to a gene; V was cut back by 1 base and J by 3 bases. Germline-derived CDR1 and CDR2 are LNHNV and YYDKDF (reference sequence). There are 15 residues in the CDR3. The CDR3 loop is CATSRGGRRTDTQYF. DNA of the CDR3: TGTGCCACCAGCAGAGGCGGGAGGAGGACAGATACGCAGTATTTT. Filled out from reference TRBV15 and TRBJ2-3, the complete variable domain reads DAMVIQNPRYQVTQFGKPVTLSCSQTLNHNVMYWYQQKSSQAPKLLFHYYDKDFNNEADTPDNFQSRRPNTSFCFLDIRSPGLGDTAMYLCATSRGGRRTDTQYFGPGTRLTVL.